Below are 15 T cell receptor beta chains sequenced from a single sample in a study of blood T cell repertoires in COVID-19. The table came from immunoSEQ multiplex PCR; TCRdb's copy has only in-frame clones and leaves some out. The sample has 130,000 to 150,000 clones; over 70% are singletons. Source material: peripheral blood. Receptor source: a man older than 75 with acute or convalescent COVID-19.

The chain employs TRBV3-1 (or the pseudogene TRBV3-2) and TRBJ1-1; unclear D gene. Trimming removed 3 bases at V and 8 bases at J, with 10 bases between. This CDR3 spans 12 amino acids. Germline lookup yields CDR1 LGHDT and CDR2 YNNKEL (reference sequence). CDR3 coding DNA: TGTGCCAGCAGCCATTCGGGGAGCGAAGCTTTCTTT. Translating gives CASSHSGSEAFF.

The J gene is TRBJ2-7, the V gene TRBV5-1, with 7 nucleotides matching TRBD1. CDR1 is SGHRS, CDR2 YFSETQ, per germline. The CDR3 covers 14 residues. J lost 1 base, V lost 3 bases, and 4 bases had no gene match. DNA of the CDR3: TGCGCCAGCAGCTCCCGGGACAGATCCTACGAGCAGTACTTC. It specifies CASSSRDRSYEQYF.

The gene calls are TRBV5-1 and TRBJ2-1; D is possibly TRBD2 (6 bases). CDR3 size: 17 residues. Deletions cut 4 bases from V and 3 bases from J, with 20 bases between. Germline values: CDR1 SGHRS, CDR2 YFSETQ. The CDR3 loop reads CASSHLGGPGYYNEQFF. The CDR3 bases are TGCGCCAGCAGCCACCTCGGGGGACCCGGTTACTACAATGAGCAGTTCTTC.

The genes are TRBV9 and TRBJ2-5, with D tentatively TRBD2 (5 bases). The CDR3 runs to 15 residues. CDR1 and CDR2 from the germline V gene are SGDLS and YYNGEE. Trimming left V 0 bases short and J 5 bases short, with 14 bases between. CDR3 bases: TGTGCCAGCAGCGTAGCTCCTAGCTCTCGGGAGACCCAGTACTTC. Its protein is CASSVAPSSRETQYF.

Only a few counts were recorded for this clone. CDR3 DNA: TGCGCCAGCAGCCTGATGGTAGCGGGAGCGGAGGAGCTGTTTTTT. Residues: CASSLMVAGAEELFF. This sequence joins TRBV5-1 and TRBJ2-2, with 9 nucleotides matching TRBD2. This CDR3 comprises 15 residues. Trimming took 4 bases from V and 10 from J; bases not matched to a gene: 11. Germline V gene data show CDR1 as SGHRS and CDR2 as YFSETQ.

The J gene is TRBJ2-2, the V gene TRBV15, with TRBD1 matching 7 bases. Trimming removed 0 bases from V and 4 bases from J; junction bases left unmatched: 8. Per the germline V gene, CDR1 is LNHNV and CDR2 is YYDKDF (reference sequence). The CDR3 totals 17 residues. CDR3 amino acids: CATSRDRPGGTTGELFF. DNA for the CDR3: TGTGCCACCAGCAGAGATCGTCCAGGGGGTACCACCGGGGAGCTGTTTTTT.

This clone was observed a few times. The CDR3 region is CASSPSPTREQYF. CDR3 DNA: TGTGCCAGCAGCCCATCCCCCACTAGGGAGCAGTACTTC. The V call is TRBV7-3, the J call TRBJ2-7, with TRBD2 as a possible D gene (5 bases). The germline gives CDR1 SGHTA, CDR2 FQGTGA. Trimming pared 5 bases from V and 7 bases from J, leaving 15 bases between. The CDR3 is 13 amino acids.

The V gene is TRBV7-5, the J gene TRBJ2-1; TRBD2 is taken as the D call from the table, unchecked against the DNA. TRBV7-5 represents a pseudogene. The CDR3 loop spans 16 amino acids. This chain's CDR3 is CPSGLDQSDGYNEQFF. The CDR3 nucleotides are TGCCCGTCGGGACTAGACCAATCTGATGGCTACAATGAGCAGTTCTTC.

V is TRBV6-5 and J is TRBJ2-7, with 7 bases fitting TRBD1. The CDR3 covers 12 residues. Germline V lookup: CDR1 MNHEY, CDR2 SVGAGI. With V trimmed by 7 bases and J by 12 bases, 12 bases remained unmatched. The CDR3 region has the DNA TGTGCCAGCAACAAGGACACAGGGGAACGGTACTTC. This codes for CASNKDTGERYF.

The chain links TRBV18 to TRBJ2-3, with 8 bases lining up with TRBD2. This CDR3 contains 14 residues. Per the germline V gene, CDR1 is KGHSH and CDR2 is LQKENI. Trimming cost V 6 bases and J 6 bases; bases outside gene matches: 8. CDR3 sequence: CASSPQTSVDTQYF. Written as DNA, the CDR3 is TGTGCCAGCTCCCCCCAGACTAGCGTTGATACGCAGTATTTT.

V and J are TRBV7-2 and TRBJ2-2; 8 nucleotides line up with TRBD1. Germline values: CDR1 SGHTA, CDR2 FQGNSA. This CDR3 has 19 residues. J gave up 4 bases and V 1 base, and 14 bases lay outside the gene matches. CDR3 amino acids: CASSLGPPHQGAGTGELFF. The CDR3 DNA reads as TGTGCCAGCAGCTTAGGTCCCCCTCATCAGGGGGCAGGCACCGGGGAGCTGTTTTTT.

CDR3 protein: CASSQRAWDRAYEQYF. CDR3 nucleotide sequence: TGTGCCAGCAGCCAAAGGGCCTGGGACAGGGCCTACGAGCAGTACTTC. The chain is built from TRBV3-1 (or the pseudogene TRBV3-2) and TRBJ2-7; 9 positions match TRBD1. The CDR3 has 16 amino acids. V was pared by 2 bases and J by 2 bases, with 7 bases of the junction left unmatched. Germline V gene sequence: CDR1 LGHDT, CDR2 YNNKEL (reference sequence).

The V gene is TRBV6-6, the J gene TRBJ2-3; D gene ambiguous. V was cut by 5 bases and J by 1 base, with 13 bases left in between. The germline gives CDR1 MNHNY, CDR2 SVGAGI (reference sequence). This CDR3 contains 15 residues. CDR3 in amino acids: CASSQSQFRTDTQYF. The CDR3 DNA follows: TGTGCCAGCAGTCAATCTCAGTTCCGCACAGATACGCAGTATTTT.

The rearrangement uses TRBV2 and TRBJ1-1; 8 positions match TRBD1. After removal of 5 bases from V and 1 base from J, the junction contained 6 bases not matched to a gene. Germline assignment: CDR1 SNHLY and CDR2 FYNNEI. CDR3 length: 15 residues. The DNA for the CDR3 is TGTGCCAGCAGTCCTACCGGGACAGGGAACACTGAAGCTTTCTTT. Translated, it gives CASSPTGTGNTEAFF.

The J gene is TRBJ2-1, the V gene TRBV7-2; 11 nucleotides align to TRBD2. The germline CDR1 and CDR2 sequences are SGHTA and FQGNSA. The CDR3 has 17 residues. Trimming took 1 base from V and 6 from J; bases not matched to a gene: 8. The CDR3 reads CASSLELAGGVLNEQFF. As DNA, the CDR3 is TGTGCCAGCAGCTTAGAGTTAGCGGGAGGGGTCCTCAATGAGCAGTTCTTC.